This T cell receptor beta chain was sequenced in a study of healthy donors' naive CD4 and CD8 T cells. The wider study: TCR alpha primers covered all functional IMGT alpha gene variants.

With V trimmed by 0 bases and J by 7 bases, 6 bases remained unmatched. Germline CDR1 reads SGHRS; CDR2 reads YFSETQ. The CDR3 contains 16 residues. Each TCR library used around 500 ng of total RNA and a linear amplification protocol. MiXCR, applied by TCRdb to the reads, yields one record per CDR3 protein. Of around 180,000 distinct CDR3 sequences in the sample, 74% are singletons; the top ten hold less than 2.5%. This TCR derives from a pool of human donors in good health; the sample pools cells from several healthy donors. The J gene is TRBJ2-1, the V gene TRBV5-1, with 11 bases matching TRBD2. What was sequenced was naive CD4+ and CD8+ T cells sorted from blood, pooled from several donors. CDR3 sequence (DNA): TGCGCCAGCAGCTTGGAAGGGACTAGCGGCTGGAATGAGCAGTTCTTC. Protein product: CASSLEGTSGWNEQFF.